Reported below is one T cell receptor (beta chain). Its antigen is unknown. The data stem from a study of radiotherapy plus CTLA-4 blockade in lung cancer. Study-level information: Objective response rate was roughly 19%; disease control rate, about 28%.

Clones were read by immunoSEQ multiplex PCR, and TCRdb kept only the in-frame ones, dropping some. The data hold about 77,000 clones, with less than 85% observed a single time. CDR3 length: 15 amino acids. Deletions cut 0 bases from V and 0 bases from J, with 6 bases between. Germline loops: CDR1 SGHAT, CDR2 FQNNGV. Enrolled patients, whose metastatic non-small-cell lung cancer was chemo-refractory, received focal radiation plus CTLA-4 blockade with ipilimumab. General study results and limits: According to reports, early shifts in blood T cell clones, alongside interferon-beta, forecast response most accurately. Blood TCR clones of tumor origin expanded after radiotherapy plus ipilimumab.

Material: peripheral blood, obtained from a patient treated with radiotherapy plus ipilimumab. The V call is TRBV11-2, the J call TRBJ2-1; D gene ambiguous. This clonotype was sampled from a human donor with non-small cell lung cancer whose response to radiotherapy plus ipilimumab could not be evaluated. The CDR3 bases are TGTGCCAGCAGCTTAGACCTGAGCTCCTACAATGAGCAGTTCTTC. It encodes CASSLDLSSYNEQFF.